This TCR beta chain was sequenced during a study of blood T cell repertoires in COVID-19. The CDR3 has 13 residues. Germline V gene data show CDR1 as MGHRA and CDR2 as YSYEKL. With V trimmed by 4 bases and J by 9 bases, 4 bases remained unmatched. The protocol was immunoSEQ multiplex PCR, while the TCRdb copy is restricted to in-frame clones and leaves out a portion. The sample records about 130,000 clones, 80% to 85% being singletons. Recovery meant two consecutive negative NP/OP PCR tests, professional clearance, or resolved symptoms. J is TRBJ2-1 and V is TRBV4-1; 9 bases align to TRBD2. The sample taken for sequencing was PBMCs or T cells enriched from blood (not recorded which). The clonotype comes from a man aged 25 to 45 who had recovered from COVID-19. CDR3 coding DNA: TGCGCCAGCAGCCTCCGAGCGGGGGGTGAGCAGTTCTTC. This encodes CASSLRAGGEQFF.